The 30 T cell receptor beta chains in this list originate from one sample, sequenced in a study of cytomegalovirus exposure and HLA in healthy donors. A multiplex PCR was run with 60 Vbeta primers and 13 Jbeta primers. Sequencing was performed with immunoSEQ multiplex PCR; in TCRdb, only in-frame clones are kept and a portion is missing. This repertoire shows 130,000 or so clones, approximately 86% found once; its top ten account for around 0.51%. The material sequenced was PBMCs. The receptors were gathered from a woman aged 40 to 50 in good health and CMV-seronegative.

The CDR3 bases are TGTGCCAGCACCCCGGGACAGAGTAATCAGCCCCAGCATTTT. It is translated as CASTPGQSNQPQHF. The rearrangement links TRBV6-1 to TRBJ1-5, with TRBD1 matching 7 bases. Germline V gives CDR1 MNHNS, CDR2 SASEGT. The J segment lost 4 bases and the V segment lost 7 bases, leaving 7 bases of the junction unmatched. There are 14 residues in the CDR3.

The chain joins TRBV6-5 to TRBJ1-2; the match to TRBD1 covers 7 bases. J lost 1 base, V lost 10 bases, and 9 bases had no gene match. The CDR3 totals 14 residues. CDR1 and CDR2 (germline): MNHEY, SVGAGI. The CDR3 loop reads CATMSPGGNYGYTF. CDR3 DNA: TGTGCCACTATGTCGCCAGGGGGTAACTATGGCTACACCTTC.

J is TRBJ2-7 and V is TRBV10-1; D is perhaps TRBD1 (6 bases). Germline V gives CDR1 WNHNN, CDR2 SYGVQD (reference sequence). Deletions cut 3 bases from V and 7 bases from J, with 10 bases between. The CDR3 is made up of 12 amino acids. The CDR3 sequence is CASSDPGEEQYF. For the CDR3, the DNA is TGCGCCAGCAGTGACCCAGGGGAAGAGCAGTACTTC.

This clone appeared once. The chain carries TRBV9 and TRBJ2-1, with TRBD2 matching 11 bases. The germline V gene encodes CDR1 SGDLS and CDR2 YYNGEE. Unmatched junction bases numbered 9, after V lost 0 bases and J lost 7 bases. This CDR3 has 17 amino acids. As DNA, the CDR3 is TGTGCCAGCAGCGTAGGTGTAGGACTAGCGGGCGGAAATGAGCAGTTCTTC. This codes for CASSVGVGLAGGNEQFF.

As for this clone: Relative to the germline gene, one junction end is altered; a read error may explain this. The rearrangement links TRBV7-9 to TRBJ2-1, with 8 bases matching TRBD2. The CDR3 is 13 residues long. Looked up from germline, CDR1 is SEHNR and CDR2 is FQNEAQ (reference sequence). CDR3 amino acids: CASSLGGSGSTLF. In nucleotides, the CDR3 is TGTGCCAGCAGCTTAGGCGGGAGCGGGAGCACGCTCTTC.

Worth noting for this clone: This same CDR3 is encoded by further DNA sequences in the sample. The CDR3, as DNA: TGTGCCAGCAGCCAAGGGCACAACTCTGGAAACACCATATATTTT. This translates into CASSQGHNSGNTIYF. The rearrangement uses TRBV16 and TRBJ1-3; D is ambiguous. CDR1 is KGHSY, CDR2 FQNENV, per germline. This CDR3 spans 15 amino acids. The V end was cut by 2 bases, the J end by 0 bases, with 8 bases between.

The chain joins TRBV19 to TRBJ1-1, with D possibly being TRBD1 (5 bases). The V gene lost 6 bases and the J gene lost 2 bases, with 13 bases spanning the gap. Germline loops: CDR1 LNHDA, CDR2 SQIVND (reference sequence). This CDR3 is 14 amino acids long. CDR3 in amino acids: CASSLSGSNTEAFF. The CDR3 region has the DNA TGTGCCAGTAGCCTCTCAGGGTCTAACACTGAAGCTTTCTTT.

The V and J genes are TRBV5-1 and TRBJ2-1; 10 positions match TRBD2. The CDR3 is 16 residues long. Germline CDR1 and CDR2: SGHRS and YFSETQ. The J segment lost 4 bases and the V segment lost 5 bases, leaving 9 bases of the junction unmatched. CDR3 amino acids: CASRPELAGLYNEQFF. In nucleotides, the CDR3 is TGCGCCAGCAGGCCGGAACTAGCGGGACTTTACAATGAGCAGTTCTTC.

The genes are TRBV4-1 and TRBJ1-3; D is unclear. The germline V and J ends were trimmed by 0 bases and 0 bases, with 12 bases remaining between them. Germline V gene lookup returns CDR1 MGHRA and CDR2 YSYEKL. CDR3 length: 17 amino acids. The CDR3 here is CASSQDLRRFSGNTIYF. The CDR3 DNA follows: TGCGCCAGCAGCCAAGATCTTCGTCGGTTCTCTGGAAACACCATATATTTT.

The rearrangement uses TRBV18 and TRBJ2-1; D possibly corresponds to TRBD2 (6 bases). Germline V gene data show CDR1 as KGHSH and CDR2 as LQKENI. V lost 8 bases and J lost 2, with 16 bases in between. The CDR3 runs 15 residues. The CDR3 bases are TGTGCCAGCGCCATAAGGCGGGACCCCTACAATGAGCAGTTCTTC. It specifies CASAIRRDPYNEQFF.

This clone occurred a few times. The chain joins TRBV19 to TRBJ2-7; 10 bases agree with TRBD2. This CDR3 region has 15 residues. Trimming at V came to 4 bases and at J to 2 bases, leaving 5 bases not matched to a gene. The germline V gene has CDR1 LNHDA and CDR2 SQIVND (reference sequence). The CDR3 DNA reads TGTGCCAGTAGTACCAGGACTAGCGGCGCCTACGAGCAGTACTTC. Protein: CASSTRTSGAYEQYF.

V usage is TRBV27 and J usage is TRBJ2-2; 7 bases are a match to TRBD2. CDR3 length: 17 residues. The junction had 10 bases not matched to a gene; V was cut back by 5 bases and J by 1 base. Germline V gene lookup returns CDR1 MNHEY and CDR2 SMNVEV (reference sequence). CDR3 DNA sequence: TGTGCCAGCAGTCTCCCAAGGGGCGGGAGGAACACCGGGGAGCTGTTTTTT. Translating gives CASSLPRGGRNTGELFF.

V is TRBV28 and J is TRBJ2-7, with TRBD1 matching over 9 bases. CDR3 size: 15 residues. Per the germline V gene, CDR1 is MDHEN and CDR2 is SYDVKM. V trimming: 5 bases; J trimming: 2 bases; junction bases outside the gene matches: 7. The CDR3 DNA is TGTGCCAGCAGTCTCCCGGGACAGGGAACCTACGAGCAGTACTTC. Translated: CASSLPGQGTYEQYF.

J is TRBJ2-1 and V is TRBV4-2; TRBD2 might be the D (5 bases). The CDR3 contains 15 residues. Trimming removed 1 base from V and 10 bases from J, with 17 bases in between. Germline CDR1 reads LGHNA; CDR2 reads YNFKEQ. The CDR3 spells CASSQVAAGWEEQFF. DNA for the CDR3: TGTGCCAGCAGCCAAGTCGCTGCGGGTTGGGAGGAGCAGTTCTTC.

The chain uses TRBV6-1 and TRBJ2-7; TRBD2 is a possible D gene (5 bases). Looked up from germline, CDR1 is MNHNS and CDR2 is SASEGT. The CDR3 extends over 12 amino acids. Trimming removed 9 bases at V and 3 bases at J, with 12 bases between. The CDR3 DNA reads TGTGCCAGAAGCTGTCGGGGCTACGAGCAGTACTTC. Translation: CARSCRGYEQYF.

CDR3 protein: CASSFGTGNSPLHF. DNA of the CDR3: TGTGCCAGCAGCTTCGGAACGGGTAATTCACCCCTCCACTTT. This chain joins TRBV11-2 and TRBJ1-6; no clear D. The CDR3 spans 14 residues. Deletions cut 3 bases from V and 6 bases from J, with 9 bases between. Germline-derived CDR1 and CDR2 are SGHAT and FQNNGV.

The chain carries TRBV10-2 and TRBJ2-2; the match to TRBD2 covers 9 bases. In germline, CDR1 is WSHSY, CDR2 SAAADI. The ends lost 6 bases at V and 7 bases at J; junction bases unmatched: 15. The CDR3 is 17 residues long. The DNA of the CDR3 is TGCGCCAGCAGGGATTGGGGGCGGGAGGGCCATATCGGGGAGCTGTTTTTT. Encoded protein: CASRDWGREGHIGELFF.

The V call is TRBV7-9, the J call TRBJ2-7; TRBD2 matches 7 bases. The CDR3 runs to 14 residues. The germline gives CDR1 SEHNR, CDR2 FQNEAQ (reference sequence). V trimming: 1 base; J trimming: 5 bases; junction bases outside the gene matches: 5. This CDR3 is CASSLGDYVHEQYF. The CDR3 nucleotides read TGTGCCAGCAGCTTAGGGGACTACGTCCACGAGCAGTACTTC.

The CDR3 nucleotides read TGTGCCAGCAGCCCCGGGGGCGGGAGGAACAACGAGCAGTACTTC. Translation: CASSPGGGRNNEQYF. The rearrangement joins TRBV6-5 to TRBJ2-7; TRBD2 agrees at 8 bases. Germline trimming cut 6 bases from V and 5 bases from J; bases unmatched to any gene: 12. The CDR3 extends over 15 amino acids. Looked up from germline, CDR1 is MNHEY and CDR2 is SVGAGI.

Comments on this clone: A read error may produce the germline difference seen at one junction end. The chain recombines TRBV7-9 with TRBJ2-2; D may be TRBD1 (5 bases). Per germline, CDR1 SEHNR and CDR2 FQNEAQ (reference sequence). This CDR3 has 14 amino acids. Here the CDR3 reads CSSSLEGVTGELFF. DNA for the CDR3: TGTTCCAGCAGCTTAGAAGGGGTCACCGGGGAGCTGTTTTTT.

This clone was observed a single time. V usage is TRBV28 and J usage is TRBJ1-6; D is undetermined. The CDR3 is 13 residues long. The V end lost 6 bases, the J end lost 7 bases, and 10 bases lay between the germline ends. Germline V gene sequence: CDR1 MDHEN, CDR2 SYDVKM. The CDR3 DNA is TGTGCCAGCAGGGCAATAATAAATTCACCCCTCCACTTT. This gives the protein CASRAIINSPLHF.

The CDR3 DNA is TGTGCCTGGACCCGGCGGGGCCTAGGGGAGACCCAGTACTTC. Translating gives CAWTRRGLGETQYF. The rearrangement uses TRBV30 and TRBJ2-5; tentative D call: TRBD2 (6 bases). Trimming cost V 4 bases and J 5 bases, with 17 bases left between them. The CDR3 extends over 14 amino acids. Germline values: CDR1 GTSNPN, CDR2 SVGIG (reference sequence).

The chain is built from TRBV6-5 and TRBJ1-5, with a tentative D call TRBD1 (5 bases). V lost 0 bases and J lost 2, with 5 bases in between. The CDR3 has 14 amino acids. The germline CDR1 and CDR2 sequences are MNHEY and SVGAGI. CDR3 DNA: TGTGCCAGCAGTTACTCAGGGGGCAATCAGCCCCAGCATTTT. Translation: CASSYSGGNQPQHF.

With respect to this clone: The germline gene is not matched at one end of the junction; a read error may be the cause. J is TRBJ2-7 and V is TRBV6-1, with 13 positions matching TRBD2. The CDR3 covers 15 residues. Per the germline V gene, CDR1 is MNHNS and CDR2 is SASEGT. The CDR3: CTSSEGLAGAYEQYF. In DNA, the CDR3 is TGTACCAGCAGTGAAGGACTAGCGGGGGCCTACGAGCAGTACTTC.

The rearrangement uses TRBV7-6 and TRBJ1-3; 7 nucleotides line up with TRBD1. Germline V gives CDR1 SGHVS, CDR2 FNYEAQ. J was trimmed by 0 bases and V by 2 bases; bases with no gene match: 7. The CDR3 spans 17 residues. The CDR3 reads CASSLLGGQNSGNTIYF. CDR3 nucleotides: TGTGCCAGCAGCTTATTAGGGGGACAGAACTCTGGAAACACCATATATTTT.

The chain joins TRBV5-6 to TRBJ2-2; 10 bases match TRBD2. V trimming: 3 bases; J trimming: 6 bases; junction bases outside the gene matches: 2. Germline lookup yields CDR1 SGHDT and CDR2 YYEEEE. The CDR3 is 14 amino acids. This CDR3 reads CASSSAGGPGELFF. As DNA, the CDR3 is TGTGCCAGCAGCTCAGCGGGAGGGCCCGGGGAGCTGTTTTTT.

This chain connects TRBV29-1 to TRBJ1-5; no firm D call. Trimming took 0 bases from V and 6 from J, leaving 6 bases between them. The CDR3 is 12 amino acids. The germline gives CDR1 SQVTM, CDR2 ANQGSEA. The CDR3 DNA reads TGCAGCGTTGAAGATCGGGGTCAGCCCCAGCATTTT. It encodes CSVEDRGQPQHF. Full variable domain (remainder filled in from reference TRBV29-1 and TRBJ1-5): SAVISQKPSRDICQRGTSLTIQCQVDSQVTMMFWYRQQPGQSLTLIATANQGSEATYESGFVIDKFPISRPNLTFSTLTVSNMSPEDSSIYLCSVEDRGQPQHFGDGTRLSIL.

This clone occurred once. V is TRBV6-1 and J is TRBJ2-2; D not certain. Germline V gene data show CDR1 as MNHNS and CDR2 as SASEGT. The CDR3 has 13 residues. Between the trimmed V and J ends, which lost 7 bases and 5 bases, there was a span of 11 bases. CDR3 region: CASNTVWTGELFF. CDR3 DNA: TGTGCCAGCAATACAGTCTGGACCGGGGAGCTGTTTTTT.

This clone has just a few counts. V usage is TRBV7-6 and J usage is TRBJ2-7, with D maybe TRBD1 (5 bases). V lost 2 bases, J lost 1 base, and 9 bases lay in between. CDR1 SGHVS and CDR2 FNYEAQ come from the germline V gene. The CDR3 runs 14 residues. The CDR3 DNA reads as TGTGCCAGCAGCTTAACCGACAGATCCTACGAGCAGTACTTC. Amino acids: CASSLTDRSYEQYF.

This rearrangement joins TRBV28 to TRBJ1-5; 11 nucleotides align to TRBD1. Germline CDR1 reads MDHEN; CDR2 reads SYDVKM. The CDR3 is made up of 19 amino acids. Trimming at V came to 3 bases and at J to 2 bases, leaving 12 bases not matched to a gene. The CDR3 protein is CASSFRTGGVVGGNQPQHF. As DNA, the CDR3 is TGTGCCAGCAGTTTTCGGACAGGGGGCGTTGTTGGTGGCAATCAGCCCCAGCATTTT.